This TCR beta chain was obtained from a study of T cells in Graves' hyperthyroidism and ophthalmopathy. At the level of the study: Peripheral blood was drawn at first diagnosis, prior to all treatment.

This blood was taken when hyperthyroidism was first diagnosed, before any ophthalmopathy symptoms existed. The authors obtained PBMCs from 7.5 to 10 ml of fresh peripheral blood. The CDR3 is made up of 12 amino acids. Trimming took off 3 bases at V and 2 bases at J, with 7 bases between the two ends. Germline assignment: CDR1 SQVTM and CDR2 ANQGSEA. Details on this clonotype: Its antigen is still unknown.

RNA transcripts served as the template for amplifying TCR beta CDR3 regions. HTBI primers were the set used in a first-round RT-PCR of the TCR CDR3. TCRdb independently ran MiXCR on the multiplex PCR reads; one entry per CDR3 protein. Counted here are about 130,000 distinct CDR3 sequences, approximately 24% occurring once; the ten biggest clones make up around 70%. Findings of the study overall: The model predicted ophthalmopathy a median approximately seven months before onset.

This sequence originates from a woman in her forties or fifties with Graves' hyperthyroidism that later progressed to Graves' ophthalmopathy. The rearrangement joins TRBV29-1 to TRBJ1-2; no clear D. Material for sequencing was blood. CDR3 in DNA: TGCAGCGTTGAGGTGATCAACTATGGCTACACCTTC. This gives the protein CSVEVINYGYTF.